These T cell receptor beta chains were read from a single sample in a study of shared clonotypes between healthy human individuals. The repertoire was sequenced with immunoSEQ multiplex PCR; TCRdb's copy has only in-frame clones and lacks some. The sample holds roughly 2.5 million clones, more than 90% seen once. Sequencing input: naive CD4+ T cells sorted from blood. These receptors were taken from a man aged 18 to 35 in good health. Both conserved end residues are trimmed from each CDR3.

length: 13; V: TRBV5-1; J: TRBJ2-1; CDR3: ASSRTPSSYNEQF
length: 10; V: TRBV6-6; J: TRBJ2-7; CDR3: ASSQSKGEQY
length: 13; V: TRBV7-2; J: TRBJ1-5; CDR3: ASSLVAGSNQPQH
length: 12; V: TRBV4-1; J: TRBJ1-4; CDR3: ASSQEQGWEKLF
length: 11; V: TRBV10-3; J: TRBJ2-3; CDR3: AISVDRVDTQY
length: 14; V: TRBV7-9; J: TRBJ2-3; CDR3: ASSPPERVITDTQY
length: 14; V: TRBV7-9; J: TRBJ1-5; CDR3: ASSLAQGNSNQPQH
length: 13; V: TRBV5-1; J: TRBJ2-5; CDR3: ASSLGSQVQETQY
length: 13; V: TRBV25-1; J: TRBJ1-1; CDR3: ASSPPPPENTEAF
length: 14; V: TRBV9; J: TRBJ2-2; CDR3: ASSEPTGLGTGELF
length: 12; V: TRBV7-9; J: TRBJ2-3; CDR3: ASSLATGQNTQY
length: 11; V: TRBV25-1; J: TRBJ2-3; CDR3: ASSGRNGDTQY
length: 11; V: TRBV12-5; J: TRBJ2-5; CDR3: ASGLAGQETQY
length: 14; V: TRBV4-1; J: TRBJ2-1; CDR3: ASSQPGQGASNEQF
length: 13; V: TRBV29-1; J: TRBJ2-5; CDR3: SVDRIGGHQETQY
length: 13; V: TRBV19; J: TRBJ1-6; CDR3: ASSVQETIYSPLH